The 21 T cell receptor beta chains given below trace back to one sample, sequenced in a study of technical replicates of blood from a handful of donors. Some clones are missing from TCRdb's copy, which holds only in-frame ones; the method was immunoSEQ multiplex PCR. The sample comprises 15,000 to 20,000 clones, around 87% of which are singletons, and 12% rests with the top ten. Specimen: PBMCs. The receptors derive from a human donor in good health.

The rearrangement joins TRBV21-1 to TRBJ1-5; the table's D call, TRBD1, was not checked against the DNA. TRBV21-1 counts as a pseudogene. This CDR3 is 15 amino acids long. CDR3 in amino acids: CASSKRQGPYQPQHF. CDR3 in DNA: TGTGCCAGCAGCAAAAGGCAGGGGCCGTATCAGCCCCAGCATTTT.

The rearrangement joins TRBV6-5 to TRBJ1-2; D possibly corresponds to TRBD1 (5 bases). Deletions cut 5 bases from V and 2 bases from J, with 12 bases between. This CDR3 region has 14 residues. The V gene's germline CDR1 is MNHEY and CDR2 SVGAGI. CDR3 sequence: CASSNERTNYGYTF. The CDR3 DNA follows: TGTGCCAGCAGTAACGAAAGGACAAACTATGGCTACACCTTC.

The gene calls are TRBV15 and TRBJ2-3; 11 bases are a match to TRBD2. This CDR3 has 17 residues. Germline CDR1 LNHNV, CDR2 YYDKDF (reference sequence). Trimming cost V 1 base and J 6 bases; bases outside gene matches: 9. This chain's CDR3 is CATSRALTSGIGDTQYF. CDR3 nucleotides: TGTGCCACCAGCAGAGCCCTGACTAGCGGGATAGGGGATACGCAGTATTTT.

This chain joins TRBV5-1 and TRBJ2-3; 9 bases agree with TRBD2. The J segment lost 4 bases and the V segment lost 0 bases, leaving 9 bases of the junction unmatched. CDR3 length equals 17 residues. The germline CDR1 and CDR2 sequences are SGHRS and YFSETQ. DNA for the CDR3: TGCGCCAGCAGCTTGGCCCGCGGGGGGGCTCTGGCAGATACGCAGTATTTT. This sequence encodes CASSLARGGALADTQYF.

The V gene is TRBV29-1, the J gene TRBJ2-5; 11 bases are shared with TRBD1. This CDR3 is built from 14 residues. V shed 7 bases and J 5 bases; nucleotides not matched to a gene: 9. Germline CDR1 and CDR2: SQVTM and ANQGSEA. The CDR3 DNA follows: TGCAGCGGGAAGGACAGGGGGCGCGCGGAGACCCAGTACTTC. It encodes CSGKDRGRAETQYF.

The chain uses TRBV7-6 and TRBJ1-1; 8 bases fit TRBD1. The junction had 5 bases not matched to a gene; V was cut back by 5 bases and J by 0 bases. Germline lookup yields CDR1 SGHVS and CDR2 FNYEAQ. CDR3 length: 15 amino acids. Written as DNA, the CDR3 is TGTGCCAGCAGCGACGGACAGGGCCTGAACACTGAAGCTTTCTTT. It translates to CASSDGQGLNTEAFF. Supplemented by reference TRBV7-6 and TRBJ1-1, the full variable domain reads GAGVSQSPRYKVTKRGQDVALRCDPISGHVSLYWYRQALGQGPEFLTYFNYEAQQDKSGLPNDRFSAERPEGSISTLTIQRTEQRDSAMYRCASSDGQGLNTEAFFGQGTRLTVV.

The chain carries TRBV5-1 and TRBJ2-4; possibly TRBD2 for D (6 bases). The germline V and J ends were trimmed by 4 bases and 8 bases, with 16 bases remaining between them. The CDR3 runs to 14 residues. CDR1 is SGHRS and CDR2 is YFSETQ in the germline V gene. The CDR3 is CASSLRWPGDIQYF. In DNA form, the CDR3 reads TGCGCCAGCAGCCTCCGCTGGCCGGGGGACATTCAGTACTTC.

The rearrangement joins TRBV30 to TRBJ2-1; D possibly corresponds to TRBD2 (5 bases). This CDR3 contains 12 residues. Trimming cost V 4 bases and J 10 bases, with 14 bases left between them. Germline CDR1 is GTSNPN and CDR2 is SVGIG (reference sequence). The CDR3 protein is CAWTPDGGEQFF. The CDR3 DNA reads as TGTGCCTGGACTCCCGATGGCGGGGAGCAGTTCTTC.

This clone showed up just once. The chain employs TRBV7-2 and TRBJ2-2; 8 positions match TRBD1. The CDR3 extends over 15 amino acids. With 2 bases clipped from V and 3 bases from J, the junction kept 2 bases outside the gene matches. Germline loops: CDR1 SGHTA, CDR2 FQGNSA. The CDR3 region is CASSLRQGYTGELFF. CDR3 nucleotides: TGTGCCAGCAGCTTAAGACAGGGGTACACCGGGGAGCTGTTTTTT.

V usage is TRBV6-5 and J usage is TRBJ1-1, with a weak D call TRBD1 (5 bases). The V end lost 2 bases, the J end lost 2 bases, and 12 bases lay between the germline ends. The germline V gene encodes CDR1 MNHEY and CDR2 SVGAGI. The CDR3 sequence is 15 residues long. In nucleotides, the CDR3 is TGTGCCAGCAGTTACGGGGGGGGATTTAACACTGAAGCTTTCTTT. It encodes CASSYGGGFNTEAFF.

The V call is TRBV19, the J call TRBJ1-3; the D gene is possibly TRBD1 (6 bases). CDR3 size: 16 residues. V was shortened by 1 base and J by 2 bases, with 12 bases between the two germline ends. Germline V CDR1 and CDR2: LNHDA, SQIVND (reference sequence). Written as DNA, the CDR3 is TGTGCCAGTAGTATAGGGGGACACTACGCTGGAAACACCATATATTTT. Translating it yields CASSIGGHYAGNTIYF.

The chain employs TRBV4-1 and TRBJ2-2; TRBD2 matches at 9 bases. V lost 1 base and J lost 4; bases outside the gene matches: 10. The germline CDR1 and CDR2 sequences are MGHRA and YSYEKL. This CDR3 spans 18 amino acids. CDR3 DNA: TGCGCCAGCAGCCAAGGGCTCGGGGGGCGGGAGGGCACCGGGGAGCTGTTTTTT. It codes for CASSQGLGGREGTGELFF.

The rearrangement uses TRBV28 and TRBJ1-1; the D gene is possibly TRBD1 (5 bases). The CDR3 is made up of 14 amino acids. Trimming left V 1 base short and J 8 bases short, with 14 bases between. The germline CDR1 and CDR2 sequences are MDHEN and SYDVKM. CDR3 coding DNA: TGTGCCAGCAGTTTATTTCCTCGGGGGGTGGAAGCTTTCTTT. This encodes CASSLFPRGVEAFF.

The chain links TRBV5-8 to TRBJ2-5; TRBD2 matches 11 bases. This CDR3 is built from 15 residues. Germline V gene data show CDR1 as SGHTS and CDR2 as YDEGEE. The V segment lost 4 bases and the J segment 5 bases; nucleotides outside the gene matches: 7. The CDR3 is CASSPKLAGVETQYF. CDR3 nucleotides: TGTGCCAGCAGCCCCAAACTAGCGGGAGTGGAGACCCAGTACTTC.

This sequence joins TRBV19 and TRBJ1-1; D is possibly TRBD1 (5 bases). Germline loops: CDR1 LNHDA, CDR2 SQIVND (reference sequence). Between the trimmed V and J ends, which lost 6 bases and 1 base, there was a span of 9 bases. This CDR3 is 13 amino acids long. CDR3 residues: CASRYDRNTEAFF. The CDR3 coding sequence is TGTGCCAGTAGATACGACAGGAACACTGAAGCTTTCTTT.

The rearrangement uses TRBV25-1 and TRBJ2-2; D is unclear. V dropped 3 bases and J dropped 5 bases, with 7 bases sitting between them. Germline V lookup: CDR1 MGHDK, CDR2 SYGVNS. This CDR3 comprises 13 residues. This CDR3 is CASSEYSTGELFF. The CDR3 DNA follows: TGTGCCAGCAGTGAGTACAGTACCGGGGAGCTGTTTTTT.

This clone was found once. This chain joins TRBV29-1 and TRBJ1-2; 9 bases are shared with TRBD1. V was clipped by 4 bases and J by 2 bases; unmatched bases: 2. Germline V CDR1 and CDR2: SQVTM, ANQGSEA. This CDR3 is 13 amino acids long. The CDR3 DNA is TGCAGCGTTGGGGACAGGGAGAACTATGGCTACACCTTC. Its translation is CSVGDRENYGYTF.

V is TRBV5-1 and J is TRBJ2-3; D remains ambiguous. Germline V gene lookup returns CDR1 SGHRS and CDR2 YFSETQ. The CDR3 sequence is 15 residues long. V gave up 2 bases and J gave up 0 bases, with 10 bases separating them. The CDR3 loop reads CASSLQPTSTDTQYF. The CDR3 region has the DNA TGCGCCAGCAGCTTACAGCCTACTAGCACAGATACGCAGTATTTT.

Here the CDR3 DNA reads TGTGCCAGCAGCCAAAGGGACTTACTGAACACTGAAGCTTTCTTT. Its translation: CASSQRDLLNTEAFF. The V gene is TRBV14, the J gene TRBJ1-1, with TRBD1 as a possible D gene (5 bases). Germline CDR1 reads SGHDN; CDR2 reads FVKESK. The V gene lost 2 bases and the J gene lost 0 bases, with 10 bases spanning the gap. CDR3 length: 15 amino acids.

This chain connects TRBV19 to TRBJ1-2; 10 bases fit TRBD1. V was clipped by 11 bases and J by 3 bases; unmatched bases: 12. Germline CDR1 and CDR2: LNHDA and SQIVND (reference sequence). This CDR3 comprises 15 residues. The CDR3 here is CAVTPGTGDHYGYTF. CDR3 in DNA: TGTGCCGTGACCCCCGGGACAGGGGACCACTATGGCTACACCTTC.

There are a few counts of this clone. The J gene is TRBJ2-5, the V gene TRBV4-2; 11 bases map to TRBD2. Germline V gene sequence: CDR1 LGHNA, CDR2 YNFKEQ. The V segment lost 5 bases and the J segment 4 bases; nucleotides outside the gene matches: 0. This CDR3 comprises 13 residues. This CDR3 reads CASSTSGRETQYF. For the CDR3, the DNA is TGTGCCAGCAGCACTAGCGGGAGAGAGACCCAGTACTTC.